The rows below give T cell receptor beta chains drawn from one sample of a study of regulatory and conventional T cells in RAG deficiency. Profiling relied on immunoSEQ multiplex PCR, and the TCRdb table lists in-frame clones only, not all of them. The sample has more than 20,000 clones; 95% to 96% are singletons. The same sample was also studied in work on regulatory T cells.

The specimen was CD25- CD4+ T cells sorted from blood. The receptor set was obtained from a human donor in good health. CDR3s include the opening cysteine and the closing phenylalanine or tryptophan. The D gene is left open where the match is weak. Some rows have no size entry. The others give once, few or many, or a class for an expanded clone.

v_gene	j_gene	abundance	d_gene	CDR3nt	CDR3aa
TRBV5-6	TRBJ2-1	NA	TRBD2	TGTGCCAGCAGCTTGGGGGGGGGTGCCCTGGTTGAGCAGTTCTTC	CASSLGGGALVEQFF
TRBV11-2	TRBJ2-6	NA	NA	TGTGCCAGCAGCCACCTCCGGGGCTCTGGGGCCAACGTCCTGACTTTC	CASSHLRGSGANVLTF
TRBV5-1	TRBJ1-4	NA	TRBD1	TGCGCCAGCAGCTTAACAGGGGGATTGGTTGAAAAACTGTTTTTT	CASSLTGGLVEKLFF
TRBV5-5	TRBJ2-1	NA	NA	TGTGCCAGCAGCTTGGACGGGGGCTCCTACAATGAGCAGTTCTTC	CASSLDGGSYNEQFF
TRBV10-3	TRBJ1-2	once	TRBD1	TGTGCCATCAGTGTAGGGACAGGGGGCCGTCAGGATGGCTACACCTTC	CAISVGTGGRQDGYTF
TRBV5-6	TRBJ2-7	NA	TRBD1	TGTGCCAGCAGCTTGTTCGAGGGACAGTACTCCTACGAGCAGTACTTC	CASSLFEGQYSYEQYF
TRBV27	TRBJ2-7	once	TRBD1	TGTGCCAGCAGTCCCGGTTGGACAGGGGAGCAGTACTTC	CASSPGWTGEQYF
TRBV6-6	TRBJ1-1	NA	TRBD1	TGTGCCAGCAGTTTCGGACAGGGGGCTGAAGCTTTCTTT	CASSFGQGAEAFF
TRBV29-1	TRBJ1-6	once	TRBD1	TGCAGCGGCCGGGGGACAGGGGAAGGGTCACCCCTCCACTTT	CSGRGTGEGSPLHF
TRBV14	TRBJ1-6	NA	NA	TGTGCCAGCAGACACACAGGAATTAATTCACCCCTCCACTTT	CASRHTGINSPLHF
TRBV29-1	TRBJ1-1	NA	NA	TGCAGCGTCACAGGGAACACTGAAGCTTTCTTT	CSVTGNTEAFF
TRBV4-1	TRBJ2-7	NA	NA	TGCGCCAGCAGCCAAGTCGTTGTGACTAAGGTGGACGAGCAGTACTTC	CASSQVVVTKVDEQYF
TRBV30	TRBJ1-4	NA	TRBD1	TGTGCCTGGAGAAAACAGGGGTTACGTGAAAAACTGTTTTTT	CAWRKQGLREKLFF
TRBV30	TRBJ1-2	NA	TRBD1	TGTGCCTGGAATACAGGGGCCAACTATGGCTACACCTTC	CAWNTGANYGYTF
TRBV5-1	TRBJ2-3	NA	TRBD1	TGCGCCAGCGCCGGACAGGGCGTCACAGATACGCAGTATTTT	CASAGQGVTDTQYF
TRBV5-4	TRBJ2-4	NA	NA	TGTGCCAGCAGCCCCGGTGGGCGCTCCAAAAACATTCAGTACTTC	CASSPGGRSKNIQYF
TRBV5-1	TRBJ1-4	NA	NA	TGCGCCAGCAGCCTGGGGCTTAATGAAAAACTGTTTTTT	CASSLGLNEKLFF
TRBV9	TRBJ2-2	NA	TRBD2	TGTGCCAGCAGACCACCGGGAGGAAACACCGGGGAGCTGTTTTTT	CASRPPGGNTGELFF
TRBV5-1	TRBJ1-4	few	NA	TGCGCCAGCAGCTTGGATGTCTCGCTAGCAACTAATGAAAAACTGTTTTTT	CASSLDVSLATNEKLFF